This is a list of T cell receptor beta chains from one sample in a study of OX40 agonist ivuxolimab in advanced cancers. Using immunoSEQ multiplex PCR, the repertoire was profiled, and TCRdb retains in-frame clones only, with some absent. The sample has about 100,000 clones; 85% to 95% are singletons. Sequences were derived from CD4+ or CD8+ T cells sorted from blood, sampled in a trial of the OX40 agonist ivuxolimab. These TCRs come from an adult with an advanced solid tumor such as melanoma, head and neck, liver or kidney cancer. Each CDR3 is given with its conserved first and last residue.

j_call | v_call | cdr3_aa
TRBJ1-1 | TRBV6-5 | CASSYSSNTEAFF
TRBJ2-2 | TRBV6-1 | CASSEMEGWTGELFF
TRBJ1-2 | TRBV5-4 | CASSRGQGDYGYTF
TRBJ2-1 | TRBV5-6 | CASSLEGLVYNEQFF
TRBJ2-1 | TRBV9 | CASSVVPGTGGRNEQFF
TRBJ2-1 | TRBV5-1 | CASSLGTSGPYNEQFF
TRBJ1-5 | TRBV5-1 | CASSPQGDNQPQHF
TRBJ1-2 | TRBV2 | CASSENYRVDGYTF
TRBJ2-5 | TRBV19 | CASSGRSVGETQYF
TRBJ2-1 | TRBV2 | CASSWGRDEQFF
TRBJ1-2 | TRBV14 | CASSQAGGPDHYTF
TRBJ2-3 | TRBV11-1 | CASSSGGRGGTQYF
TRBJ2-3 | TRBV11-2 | CASSIRRTLRTDTQYF
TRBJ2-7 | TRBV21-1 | CASSKYSDRLSYEQYF
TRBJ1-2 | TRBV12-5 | CASGGPTGGLGYTF
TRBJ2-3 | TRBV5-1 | CASSSSGPSTDTQYF
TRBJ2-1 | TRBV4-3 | CASSQDDRVGYNEQFF
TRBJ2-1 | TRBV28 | CASSPGTSYNEQFF
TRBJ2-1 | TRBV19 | CATKMGREGLYNEQFF
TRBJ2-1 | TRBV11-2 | CASSFGTRGNEQFF
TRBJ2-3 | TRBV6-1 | CASSEGRDRVADTQYF